This TCR beta chain emerged from a study of cytomegalovirus exposure and HLA in healthy donors. Whole-study results and caveats: Investigators reported over 150 TCR beta chains as tied to cytomegalovirus. There were a few CMV-associated chains whose specificity for CMV antigens was confirmed in vitro.

The germline CDR1 and CDR2 sequences are MNHNS and SASEGT. Trimming cost V 8 bases and J 2 bases; bases outside gene matches: 4. The CDR3 length is 13 residues. Use of 60 Vbeta and 13 Jbeta primers characterized the PCR. In the original workflow: In a later analysis, approximately 80 million unique TCR beta chains included roughly 11 million shared by two or more donors. Repertoires were generated with immunoSEQ multiplex PCR, while TCRdb's copy carries only in-frame clones and drops some. That table gives V, J and clone size, and the DNA gave D and trimming. The sample includes 180,000 or so clones, around 80% of them seen just once. As to this clone: The target antigen is unknown.

This clonotype originated in a young man in good health and CMV-seronegative. V is TRBV6-1 and J is TRBJ2-7, with 9 bases fitting TRBD1. The sample comprised PBMCs. The CDR3 region has the DNA TGTGCCAGCGGACAGGGGTCCACCTACGAGCAGTACTTC. It encodes CASGQGSTYEQYF.